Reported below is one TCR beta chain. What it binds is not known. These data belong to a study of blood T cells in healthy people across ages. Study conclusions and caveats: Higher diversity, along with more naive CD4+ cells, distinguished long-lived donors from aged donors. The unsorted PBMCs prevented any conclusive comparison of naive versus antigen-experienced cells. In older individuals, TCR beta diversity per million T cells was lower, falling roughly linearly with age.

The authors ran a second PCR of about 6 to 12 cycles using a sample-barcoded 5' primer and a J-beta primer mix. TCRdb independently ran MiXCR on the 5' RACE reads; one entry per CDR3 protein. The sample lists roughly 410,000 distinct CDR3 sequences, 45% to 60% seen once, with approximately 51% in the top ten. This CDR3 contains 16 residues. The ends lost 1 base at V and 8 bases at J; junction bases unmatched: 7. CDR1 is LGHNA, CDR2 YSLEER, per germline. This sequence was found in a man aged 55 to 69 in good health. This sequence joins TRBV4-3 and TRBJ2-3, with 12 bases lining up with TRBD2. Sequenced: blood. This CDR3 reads CASSQGASGRAGTQYF. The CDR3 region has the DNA TGCGCCAGCAGCCAAGGTGCTAGCGGGAGGGCCGGTACGCAGTATTTT.